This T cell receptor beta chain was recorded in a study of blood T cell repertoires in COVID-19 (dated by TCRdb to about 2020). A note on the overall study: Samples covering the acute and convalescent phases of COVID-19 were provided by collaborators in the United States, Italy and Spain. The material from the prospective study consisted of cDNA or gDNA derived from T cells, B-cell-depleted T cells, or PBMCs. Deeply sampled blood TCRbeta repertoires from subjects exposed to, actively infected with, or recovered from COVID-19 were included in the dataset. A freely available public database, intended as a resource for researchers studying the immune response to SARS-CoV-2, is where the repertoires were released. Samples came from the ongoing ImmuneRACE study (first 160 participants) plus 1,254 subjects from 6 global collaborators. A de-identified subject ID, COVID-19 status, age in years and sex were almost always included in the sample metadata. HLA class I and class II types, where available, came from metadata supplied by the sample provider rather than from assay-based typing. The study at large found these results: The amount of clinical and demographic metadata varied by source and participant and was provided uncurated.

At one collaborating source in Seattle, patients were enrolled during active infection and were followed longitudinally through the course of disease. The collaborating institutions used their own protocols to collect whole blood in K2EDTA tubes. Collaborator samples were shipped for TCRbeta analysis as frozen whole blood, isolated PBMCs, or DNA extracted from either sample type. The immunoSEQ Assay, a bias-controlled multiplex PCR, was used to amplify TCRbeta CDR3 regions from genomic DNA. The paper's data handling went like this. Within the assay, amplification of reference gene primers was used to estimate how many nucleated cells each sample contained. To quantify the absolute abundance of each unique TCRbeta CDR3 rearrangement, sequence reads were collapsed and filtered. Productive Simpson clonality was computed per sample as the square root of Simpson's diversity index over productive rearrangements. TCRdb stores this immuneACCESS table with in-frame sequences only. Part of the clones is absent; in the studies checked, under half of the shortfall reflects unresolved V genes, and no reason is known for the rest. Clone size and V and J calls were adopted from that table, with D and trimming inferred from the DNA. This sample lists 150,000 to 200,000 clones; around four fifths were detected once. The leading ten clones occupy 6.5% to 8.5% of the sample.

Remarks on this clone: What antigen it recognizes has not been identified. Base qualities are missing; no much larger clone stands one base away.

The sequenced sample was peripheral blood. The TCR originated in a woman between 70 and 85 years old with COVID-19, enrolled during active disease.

The CDR3 protein sequence reads: CASSYSNNRAFAKNIQYF. The sequenced DNA is TGTGCCAGCAGTTACTCGAATAACAGGGCCTTTGCCAAAAACATTCAGTACTTC. The V gene is TRBV6-2 or TRBV6-3 and the J gene is TRBJ2-4, with a weak D call of TRBD1 (6 bases match). Taken from cysteine to phenylalanine, the CDR3 has 18 residues. Solely the CDR3 DNA is kept, with 54 bases framed from the first base. The germline V gene provides CDR1 MNHEY and CDR2 SVGEGT. Trimming takes 0 bases from V and 1 base from J, and the germline ends sit 16 bases apart.